These 4 T cell receptor beta chains originate from one sample sequenced in a study of sequential checkpoint blockade in melanoma. Libraries were prepared by immunoSEQ multiplex PCR; TCRdb keeps only in-frame clonotypes and omits some of them. The sample includes several thousand clones, about 68% of them seen just once. The sample's treatment: randomized to nivolumab then ipilimumab (arm A) or the reverse (arm B). The specimen comprised CD8+ T cells sorted from blood (inferred from file names), sampled from a patient given nivolumab and ipilimumab in sequence. These receptors all come from a human donor with melanoma.

This chain joins TRBV4-1 and TRBJ1-2; 9 nucleotides align to TRBD1. J gave up 1 base and V 3 bases, and 6 bases lay outside the gene matches. Germline lookup yields CDR1 MGHRA and CDR2 YSYEKL. The CDR3 extends over 16 amino acids. The DNA for the CDR3 is TGCGCCAGCAGCCAGAGTTTGACAGGGGGTAACTATGGCTACACCTTC. Its protein product is CASSQSLTGGNYGYTF.

The rearrangement links TRBV10-3 to TRBJ2-2, with TRBD1 as a possible D gene (6 bases). This CDR3 is 16 amino acids long. Trimming took 0 bases from V and 3 from J, leaving 11 bases between them. From germline, CDR1 is ENHRY and CDR2 SYGVKD. CDR3 nucleotides: TGTGCCATCAGTGAGTCAGGACAGTTACACACCGGGGAGCTGTTTTTT. Translating it yields CAISESGQLHTGELFF.

This sequence joins TRBV7-9 and TRBJ2-2; 9 nucleotides line up with TRBD1. CDR1 is SEHNR, CDR2 FQNEAQ, per germline (reference sequence). The V segment lost 4 bases and the J segment 4 bases; nucleotides outside the gene matches: 4. The CDR3 length is 15 residues. The CDR3 DNA reads TGTGCCAGCAGCTGGGACAGGGAAAGCACCGGGGAGCTGTTTTTT. Its translation is CASSWDRESTGELFF.

The V and J genes are TRBV28 and TRBJ1-2; D may be TRBD1 (6 bases). The germline gives CDR1 MDHEN, CDR2 SYDVKM. Trimming removed 5 bases at V and 4 bases at J, with 17 bases between. The CDR3 has 15 amino acids. CDR3 in DNA: TGTGCCAGCAGTACGTCAGGGGAGTACGGCTATGGCTACACCTTC. Residues: CASSTSGEYGYGYTF.